These T cell receptor beta chains were read from a single sample in a study of T cell clones after liver transplantation. Profiling relied on immunoSEQ multiplex PCR, and the TCRdb table lists in-frame clones only, not all of them. The repertoire holds approximately 71,000 clones, almost 95% seen once, with approximately 0.96% in the top ten. The specimen comprised CD4+ T cells from blood, sampled less than 27 months after liver transplant. These receptors all come from a human patient who received a liver transplant. Some T cells may trace back to the graft donor. The CDR3 runs from the conserved cysteine through the conserved F or W. D genes are given only for firm matches. Size values are once, few and many counts, or a class for expanded clones, and some rows have none.

d_gene | abundance | j_gene | v_gene | CDR3nt | CDR3aa
NA | once | TRBJ2-7 | TRBV5-1 | TGCGCCAGCAGCCCAGACGGGGCCGCAGGGGGGTTTGAGCAGTACTTC | CASSPDGAAGGFEQYF
TRBD2 | NA | TRBJ2-5 | TRBV5-1 | TGCGCCAGCAGCTATACTGGACTAGCGGGAGGAGAGACCCAGTACTTC | CASSYTGLAGGETQYF
NA | few | TRBJ1-2 | TRBV7-2 | TGTGCCAGCAGCTTAGGCAGCCTTTGGGGCTACACCTTC | CASSLGSLWGYTF
TRBD1 | NA | TRBJ2-7 | TRBV7-8 | TGTGCCAGCAGCATAAATAACAGGGGTTACGAGCAGTACTTC | CASSINNRGYEQYF
NA | NA | TRBJ2-5 | TRBV7-5 | TGTGTCAGAAGCAACGGACTAGCGGGAGGGTCTCAAGAGACCCAGTACTTC | CVRSNGLAGGSQETQYF
TRBD2 | NA | TRBJ2-5 | TRBV7-3 | TGTGCCAGCAGCTTTCAGGGAGGGCAAGAGACCCAGTACTTC | CASSFQGGQETQYF
NA | once | TRBJ1-1 | TRBV5-4 | TGTGCCAGCAGCCCCTGGAGGGGTGTGAACACTGAAGCTTTCTTT | CASSPWRGVNTEAFF
NA | NA | TRBJ2-7 | TRBV6-5 | TGTGCCAGCAGAACACAGGGCTTGAACTACGAGCAGTACTTC | CASRTQGLNYEQYF
NA | NA | TRBJ2-3 | TRBV4-2 | TGTGCCAGCAGCCAAGGGGGGCGGGGTTTGGGCACAGATACGCAGTATTTT | CASSQGGRGLGTDTQYF
TRBD2 | NA | TRBJ2-1 | TRBV10-3 | TGTGCCATCAGCCTAGCGGGAAACAATGAGCAGTTCTTC | CAISLAGNNEQFF
NA | NA | TRBJ2-1 | TRBV18 | TGTGCCAGCTCACCTAGCCTCTATGAGCAGTTCTTC | CASSPSLYEQFF
TRBD2 | NA | TRBJ2-3 | TRBV29-1 | TGCAGCGTTGCGTCATTGAGCGGGAGCGGTTCAGATACGCAGTATTTT | CSVASLSGSGSDTQYF
NA | NA | TRBJ2-7 | TRBV30 | TGTGCCTGGACCGGACCCTACGAGCAGTACTTC | CAWTGPYEQYF
NA | NA | TRBJ1-2 | TRBV18 | TGTGCCAGCTCACCTTCCCGGGACACTAACTATGGCTACACCTTC | CASSPSRDTNYGYTF
NA | NA | TRBJ1-2 | TRBV6-5 | TGTGCCAGCAGTTACCGACAGTCTGGTGGCTACACCTTC | CASSYRQSGGYTF
TRBD1 | once | TRBJ2-7 | TRBV7-3 | TGTGCCAGCAGCTTAATGGGACAGGGGCAAAACGAGCAGTACTTC | CASSLMGQGQNEQYF
NA | few | TRBJ2-7 | TRBV11-3 | TGTGCCAGCAGCTTGAGGGTACCGGGACGGTGGAGAAGAAGCTACGAGCAGTACTTC | CASSLRVPGRWRRSYEQYF
NA | NA | TRBJ2-5 | TRBV15 | TGTGCCACCAGCAGAGATAGAAGCGACTCCCAGTACTTC | CATSRDRSDSQYF
NA | once | TRBJ1-1 | TRBV7-2 | TGTGCCAGCAGCCTGGCGGGGCAGAACACTGAAGCTTTCTTT | CASSLAGQNTEAFF
NA | few | TRBJ2-1 | TRBV15 | TGTGCCACCAGCAGACCGGCAGGAAATGAGCAGTTCTTC | CATSRPAGNEQFF
TRBD1 | NA | TRBJ1-1 | TRBV7-9 | TGTGCCAGCAGCATCGGGACAGGGGGGAACACTGAAGCTTTCTTT | CASSIGTGGNTEAFF
NA | NA | TRBJ1-1 | TRBV28 | TGTGCCAGCAGTTACCTCTTGTGGGGGCCCGGGGACACTGAAGCTTTCTTT | CASSYLLWGPGDTEAFF
NA | NA | TRBJ2-2 | TRBV18 | TGTGCCAGCTCACCATCGGGGCCAGGGACCGGGGAGCTGTTTTTT | CASSPSGPGTGELFF
NA | NA | TRBJ1-3 | TRBV6-1 | TGTGCCAGCAGTGATCAAGCAGGGGTTGGAAACACCATATATTTT | CASSDQAGVGNTIYF
TRBD2 | NA | TRBJ2-1 | TRBV6-5 | TGTGCCAGCAGCCCTAGCGGGTCAGGGCGACAGTTCTTC | CASSPSGSGRQFF
NA | NA | TRBJ2-2 | TRBV10-3 | TGTGCCATCAGTGTTGGAGGGACGAACACCGGGGAGCTGTTTTTT | CAISVGGTNTGELFF
NA | NA | TRBJ1-2 | TRBV27 | TGTGCCAGCAGTAGGGATAACTATGGCTACACCTTC | CASSRDNYGYTF
NA | NA | TRBJ1-2 | TRBV28 | TGTGCCAGCAGTTTTAACAACTATGGCTACACCTTC | CASSFNNYGYTF
NA | NA | TRBJ1-3 | TRBV5-4 | TGTGCCAGCAGCACCGGACAGAGCCGCTCTGGAAACACCATATATTTT | CASSTGQSRSGNTIYF
NA | NA | TRBJ2-2 | TRBV21-1 | TGTGCCAGCAGCAAAGTATCTAGCGGGAGTAACACCGGGGAGCTGTTTTTT | CASSKVSSGSNTGELFF
TRBD2 | NA | TRBJ2-1 | TRBV5-4 | TGTGCCAGCAGCTTGGAAATTCGGGGGGACGGGGAGCAGTTCTTC | CASSLEIRGDGEQFF
NA | NA | TRBJ1-3 | TRBV25-1 | TGTGCCAGCAGCCTTAACCGGGCGGGGGGAAACACCATATATTTT | CASSLNRAGGNTIYF
NA | NA | TRBJ2-6 | TRBV9 | TGTGCCAGCAGCGTGGCAGGCCAACCTGGGGCCAACGTCCTGACTTTC | CASSVAGQPGANVLTF
TRBD1 | NA | TRBJ1-2 | TRBV6-5 | TGTGCCAGTTACAGGGGACTGGATGGCTACACCTTC | CASYRGLDGYTF
NA | NA | TRBJ2-2 | TRBV6-1 | TGTGCCAGCAACGGGCAGAAAAACACCGGGGAGCTGTTTTTT | CASNGQKNTGELFF
NA | NA | TRBJ2-2 | TRBV6-5 | TGTGCCAGCAGCTTGAGACAGCAGAACACCGGGGAGCTGTTTTTT | CASSLRQQNTGELFF
TRBD2 | NA | TRBJ2-1 | TRBV7-3 | TGTGCCAGCAGAAGTAGCGGGCACTCCTACAATGAGCAGTTCTTC | CASRSSGHSYNEQFF
NA | NA | TRBJ2-5 | TRBV11-2 | TGTGCCAGCAGCTCCGGGACTCAAGAGACCCAGTACTTC | CASSSGTQETQYF
NA | NA | TRBJ2-5 | TRBV6-6 | TGTGCCAGCAGCCGGACGAAGAAGGAGACCCAGTACTTC | CASSRTKKETQYF
TRBD1 | NA | TRBJ2-1 | TRBV5-1 | TGCGCCAGCGCTACCGGGACAGGGGCATACAATGAGCAGTTCTTC | CASATGTGAYNEQFF
TRBD2 | NA | TRBJ2-7 | TRBV6-1 | TGTGCCAGCAGTGAAGCGCGGGGGGTAACCGAGCAGTACTTC | CASSEARGVTEQYF
NA | once | TRBJ2-3 | TRBV2 | TGTGCCAGCAGTGCCGTGACTACCGGAGATACGCAGTATTTT | CASSAVTTGDTQYF
NA | NA | TRBJ1-1 | TRBV19 | TGTGCCAGTAGTATGTACGGGGCTGAAGCTTTCTTT | CASSMYGAEAFF
NA | NA | TRBJ1-3 | TRBV6-1 | TGTGCCAGCAGTGAAGCTCGGGGGGGAAACACCATATATTTT | CASSEARGGNTIYF
TRBD1 | NA | TRBJ1-3 | TRBV2 | TGTGCCAGCACCCCAGGGGGTTGGGGAAACACCATATATTTT | CASTPGGWGNTIYF
NA | NA | TRBJ2-3 | TRBV5-1 | TGCGCCAGCAGCTTCGGGGATACGCAGTATTTT | CASSFGDTQYF
NA | NA | TRBJ2-7 | TRBV6-5 | TGTGCCAGCAGTTACTCGGACAGCGGCTCCTACGAGCAGTACTTC | CASSYSDSGSYEQYF
TRBD2 | NA | TRBJ2-1 | TRBV7-3 | TGTGCCAGCAGCTCTTCTAGCGGGAGCTCCTACAATGAGCAGTTCTTC | CASSSSSGSSYNEQFF
NA | NA | TRBJ2-2 | TRBV11-3 | TGTGCCAGCAGCCTAAACAGGGTACCCACCGGGGAGCTGTTTTTT | CASSLNRVPTGELFF